This T cell receptor beta chain was profiled in a study of blood T cell repertoires in COVID-19. Study-level information: The United States, Italy and Spain were the sources of the acute and convalescent COVID-19 samples. The analysed material was cDNA or gDNA that came from T cells, B-cell-depleted T cells, or PBMCs.

Per the original methods: The authors estimated nucleated cell counts from reference gene primer amplification. Sequencing used immunoSEQ multiplex PCR; TCRdb keeps in-frame clones, though not all of them. Clone size and V and J calls were adopted from that table, with D and trimming inferred from the DNA. The sample lists 130,000 to 150,000 clones; approximately 80% were seen once. This CDR3 contains 16 residues. The V and J ends lost 5 bases and 1 base respectively, with 14 bases between them. Germline lookup yields CDR1 SGHNT and CDR2 YENEEA. The specimen sequenced was peripheral blood. The sequence came from a woman older than 75 in a cohort sampled during active or convalescent COVID-19. The rearrangement uses TRBV11-3 and TRBJ2-2; maybe TRBD2 (5 bases). Written as DNA, the CDR3 is TGTGCCAGCAGCCCCGGACTTGTGTTGAACACCGGGGAGCTGTTTTTT. Its protein is CASSPGLVLNTGELFF.